This TCR beta chain was sequenced in a study of T cells after posttransplantation cyclophosphamide. Study observations and caveats: Blood and skin or GI T cell repertoires showed limited TRB overlap. Donor CD8+ memory clones often dominated recipient blood repertoires at later times. TRB clonality was highly associated with recipient CMV seropositivity and reactivation.

In its sample, this clone was seen a few times. Its antigen remains unknown. TCRdb keeps only in-frame clones here, not all; method: immunoSEQ multiplex PCR. The repertoire consists of around 35,000 clones, none detected only once. The CDR3 runs to 13 residues. CDR1 and CDR2 (germline): SGHAT, FQNNGV. Unmatched junction bases numbered 3, after V lost 3 bases and J lost 5 bases. The receptor was isolated from a woman aged 45 to 65 in good health and a related stem cell transplant donor. The source material was PBMCs. This sequence joins TRBV11-2 and TRBJ2-5; 7 nucleotides align to TRBD2. CDR3 residues: CASSLGGWETQYF. CDR3 DNA: TGTGCCAGCAGCTTGGGGGGGTGGGAGACCCAGTACTTC. The variable domain in full, with the rest retrieved from reference TRBV11-2 and TRBJ2-5, is EAGVAQSPRYKIIEKRQSVAFWCNPISGHATLYWYQQILGQGPKLLIQFQNNGVVDDSQLPKDRFSAERLKGVDSTLKIQPAKLEDSAVYLCASSLGGWETQYFGPGTRLLVL.